The TCR beta chain under discussion was sequenced for a study of blood T cells in healthy people across ages. Sample-barcoded 5' priming and a J-beta primer mix drove a second PCR of about 6 to 12 cycles. In TCRdb, the 5' RACE reads were re-called with MiXCR into one record per CDR3 protein. The table has approximately 1.5 million distinct CDR3 sequences, roughly 43% seen once; the top ten hold approximately 4.1%. The CDR3 covers 16 residues. This sequence originates from a woman aged 18 to 35 in good health. Sequenced input: blood. The J gene is TRBJ1-6, the V gene TRBV21-1; the table calls TRBD1, which could not be checked here. TRBV21-1 is reported as a pseudogene. CDR3 bases: TGTGCCAGCAGCACTAAAGACAGCCTCTGCCGTTCACCCCTCCACTTT. Protein: CASSTKDSLCRSPLHF.